This T cell receptor (beta chain) stems from a study of cytomegalovirus exposure and HLA in healthy donors. V trimming: 5 bases; J trimming: 2 bases; junction bases outside the gene matches: 3. Looked up from germline, CDR1 is SGHTA and CDR2 is FQGNSA. The CDR3 consists of 14 residues. This clone appeared a single time. Vbeta (60) and Jbeta (13) primers were used in the PCR. Using immunoSEQ multiplex PCR, the repertoire was profiled, and TCRdb retains in-frame clones only, with some absent. The sample lists roughly 130,000 clones, roughly two thirds seen once, with 1.5% to 2% in the top ten. This receptor was identified in a man aged 25-45 years in good health and CMV-seropositive. The V call is TRBV7-2, the J call TRBJ1-3; 7 nucleotides agree with TRBD1. The sample consisted of PBMCs. In DNA form, the CDR3 reads TGTGCCAGCAGCCCGACAGGGACTGGAAACACCATATATTTT. Translation: CASSPTGTGNTIYF.